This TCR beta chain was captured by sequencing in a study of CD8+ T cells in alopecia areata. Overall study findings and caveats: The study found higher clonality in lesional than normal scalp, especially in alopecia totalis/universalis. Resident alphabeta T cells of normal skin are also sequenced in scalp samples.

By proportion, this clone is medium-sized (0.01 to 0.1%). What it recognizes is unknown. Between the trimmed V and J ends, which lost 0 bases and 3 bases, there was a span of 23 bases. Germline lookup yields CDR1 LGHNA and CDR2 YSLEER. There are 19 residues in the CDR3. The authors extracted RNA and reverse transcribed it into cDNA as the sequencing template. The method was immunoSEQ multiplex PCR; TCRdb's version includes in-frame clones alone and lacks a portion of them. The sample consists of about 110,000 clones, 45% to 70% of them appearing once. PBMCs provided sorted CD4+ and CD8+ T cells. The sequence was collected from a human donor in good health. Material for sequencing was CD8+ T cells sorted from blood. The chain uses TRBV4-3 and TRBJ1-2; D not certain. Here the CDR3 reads CASSQEIDLIPLRDYGYTF. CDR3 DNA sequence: TGCGCCAGCAGCCAAGAGATCGACTTAATCCCGCTACGCGACTATGGCTACACCTTC.